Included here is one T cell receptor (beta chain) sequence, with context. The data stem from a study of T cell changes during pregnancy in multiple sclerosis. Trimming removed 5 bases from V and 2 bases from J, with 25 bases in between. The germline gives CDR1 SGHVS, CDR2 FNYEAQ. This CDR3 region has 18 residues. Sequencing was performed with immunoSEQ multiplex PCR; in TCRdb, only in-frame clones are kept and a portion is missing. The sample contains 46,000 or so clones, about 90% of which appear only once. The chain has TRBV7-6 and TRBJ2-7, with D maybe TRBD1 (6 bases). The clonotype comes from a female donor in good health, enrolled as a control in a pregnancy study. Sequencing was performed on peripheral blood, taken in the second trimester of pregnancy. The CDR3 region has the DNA TGTGCCAGCAGCCCGGCCCCGGACAGCCCTCCGTTTACCTACGAGCAGTACTTC. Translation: CASSPAPDSPPFTYEQYF.